This TCR beta chain was captured by sequencing in a study of OX40 agonist ivuxolimab in advanced cancers. Study as a whole: As their treatment, patients were administered ivuxolimab, an agonistic anti-OX40 (CD134) antibody. The dose-escalation group included hepatocellular carcinoma, melanoma, renal cell carcinoma and head and neck cancer.

Study-wide results and limits: Among T cells, CD8+ cells averaged more expanded clones than CD4+ cells.

As concerns this clone: Its antigen is as yet unknown.

The data were produced by immunoSEQ multiplex PCR, yet TCRdb's version contains in-frame clones alone and is incomplete. The sample has roughly 53,000 clones, 70% to 90% seen once. This TCR derives from an adult with an advanced solid tumor such as melanoma, head and neck, liver or kidney cancer. Specimen: CD4+ or CD8+ T cells sorted from blood, collected in a trial of the OX40 agonist ivuxolimab.

The CDR3 loop reads CASSHFSGTSGGVTNEQFF. The CDR3 DNA sequence: TGTGCCAGCAGCCATTTTTCCGGGACTAGCGGGGGGGTCACTAATGAGCAGTTCTTC. The V and J genes are TRBV4-2 and TRBJ2-1, with TRBD2 matching over 16 bases. After removal of 3 bases from V and 7 bases from J, the junction contained 12 bases not matched to a gene. Germline V gene lookup returns CDR1 LGHNA and CDR2 YNFKEQ. The CDR3 runs 19 residues.